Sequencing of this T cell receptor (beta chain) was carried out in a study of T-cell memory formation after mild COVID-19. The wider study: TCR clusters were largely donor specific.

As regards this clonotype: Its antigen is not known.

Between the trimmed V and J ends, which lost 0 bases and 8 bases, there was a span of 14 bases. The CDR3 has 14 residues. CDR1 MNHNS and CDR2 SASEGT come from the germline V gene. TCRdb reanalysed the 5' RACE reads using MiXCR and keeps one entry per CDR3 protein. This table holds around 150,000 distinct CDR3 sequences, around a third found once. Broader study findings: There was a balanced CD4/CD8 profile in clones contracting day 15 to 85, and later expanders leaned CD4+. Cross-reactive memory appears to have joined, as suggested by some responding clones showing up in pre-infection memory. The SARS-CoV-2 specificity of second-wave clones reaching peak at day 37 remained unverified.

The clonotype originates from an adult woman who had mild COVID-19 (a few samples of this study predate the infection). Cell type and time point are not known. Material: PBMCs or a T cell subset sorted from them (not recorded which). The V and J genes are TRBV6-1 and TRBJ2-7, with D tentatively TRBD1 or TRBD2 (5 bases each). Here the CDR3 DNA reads TGTGCCAGCAGTGAAGCTACGGGGCCTATGAAGCAGTACTTC. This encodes CASSEATGPMKQYF.